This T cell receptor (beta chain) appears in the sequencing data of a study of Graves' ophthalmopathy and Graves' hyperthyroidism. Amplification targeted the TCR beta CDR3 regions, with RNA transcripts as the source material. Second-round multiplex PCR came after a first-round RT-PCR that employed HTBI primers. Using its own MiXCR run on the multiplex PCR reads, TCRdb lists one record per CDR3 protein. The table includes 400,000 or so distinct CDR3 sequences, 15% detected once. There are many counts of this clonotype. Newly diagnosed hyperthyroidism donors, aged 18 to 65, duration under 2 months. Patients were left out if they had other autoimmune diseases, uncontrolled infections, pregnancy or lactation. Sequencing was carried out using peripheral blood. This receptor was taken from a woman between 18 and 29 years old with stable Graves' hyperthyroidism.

The CDR3 DNA follows: TGTGCCAGCAGATGGACATTGTCTCAGCCCCAGCATTTT. Encoded protein: CASRWTLSQPQHF. This chain joins TRBV6-1 and TRBJ1-5; TRBD1 might be the D (5 bases). V lost 6 bases to trimming and J lost 6 bases, with 12 bases between them. Per germline, CDR1 MNHNS and CDR2 SASEGT. The CDR3 is made up of 13 amino acids.